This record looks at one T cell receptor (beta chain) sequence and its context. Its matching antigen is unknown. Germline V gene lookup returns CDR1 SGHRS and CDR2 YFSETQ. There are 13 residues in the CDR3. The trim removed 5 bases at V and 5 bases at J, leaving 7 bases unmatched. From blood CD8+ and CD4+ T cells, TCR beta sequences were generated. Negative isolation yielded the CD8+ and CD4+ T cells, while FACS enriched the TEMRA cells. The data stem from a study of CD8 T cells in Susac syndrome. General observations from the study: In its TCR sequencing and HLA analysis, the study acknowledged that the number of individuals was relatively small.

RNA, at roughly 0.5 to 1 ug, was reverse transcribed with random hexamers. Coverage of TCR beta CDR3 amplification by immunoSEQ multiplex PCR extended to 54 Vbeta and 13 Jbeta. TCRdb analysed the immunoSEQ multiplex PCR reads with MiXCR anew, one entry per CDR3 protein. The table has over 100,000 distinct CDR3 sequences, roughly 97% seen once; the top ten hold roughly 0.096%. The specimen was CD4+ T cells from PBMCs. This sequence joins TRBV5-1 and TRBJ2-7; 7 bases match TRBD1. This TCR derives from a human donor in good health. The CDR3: CASSPPTGHEQYF. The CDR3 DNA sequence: TGCGCCAGCAGTCCTCCGACAGGGCACGAGCAGTACTTC.